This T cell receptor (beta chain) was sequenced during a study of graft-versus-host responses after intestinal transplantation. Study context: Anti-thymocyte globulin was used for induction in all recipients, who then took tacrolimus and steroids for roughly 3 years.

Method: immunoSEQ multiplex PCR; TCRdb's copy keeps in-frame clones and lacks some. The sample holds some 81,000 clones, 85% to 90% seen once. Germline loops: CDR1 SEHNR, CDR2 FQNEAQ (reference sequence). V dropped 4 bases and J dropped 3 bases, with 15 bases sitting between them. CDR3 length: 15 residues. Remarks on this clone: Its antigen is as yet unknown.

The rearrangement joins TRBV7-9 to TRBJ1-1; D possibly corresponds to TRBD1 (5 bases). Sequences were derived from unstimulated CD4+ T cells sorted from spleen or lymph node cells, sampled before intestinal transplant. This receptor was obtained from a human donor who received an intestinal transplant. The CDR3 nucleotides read TGTGCCAGCAGCTCGGTGACAGTTATAGACACTGAAGCTTTCTTT. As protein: CASSSVTVIDTEAFF.